Detailed here is one T cell receptor beta chain. The antigen is not known. Assay: immunoSEQ multiplex PCR; the TCRdb copy retains only in-frame clones and omits some. The sample comprises nearly 85,000 clones, less than 85% of which are singletons, and more than 0.7% rests with the top ten. Drawing of blood for sampling happened at baseline, at cycle 4 day 1, and at cycle 7 day 1. The data stem from a study of OX40 agonist ivuxolimab in advanced cancers. Study in general: Patients enrolled in dose escalation were diagnosed with hepatocellular carcinoma, melanoma, renal cell or head and neck cancer.

The study, taken as a whole, reports: Expanded clones belonging to CD8+ T cells outnumbered, on average, those of CD4+. Some nonresponders additionally presented with little normalized T-cell clonal expansion.

The CDR3 sequence is 17 residues long. V trimming: 0 bases; J trimming: 5 bases; junction bases outside the gene matches: 9. Germline loops: CDR1 ENHRY, CDR2 SYGVKD. J is TRBJ1-2 and V is TRBV10-3, with 10 bases matching TRBD1. This specimen was CD4+ or CD8+ T cells sorted from blood, taken in a trial of the OX40 agonist ivuxolimab. The TCR was taken from an adult with an advanced solid tumor such as melanoma, head and neck, liver or kidney cancer. In DNA form, the CDR3 reads TGTGCCATCAGTGAGTCGCTTTGGGGACAGGGGTTATATGGCTACACCTTC. Its translation: CAISESLWGQGLYGYTF.